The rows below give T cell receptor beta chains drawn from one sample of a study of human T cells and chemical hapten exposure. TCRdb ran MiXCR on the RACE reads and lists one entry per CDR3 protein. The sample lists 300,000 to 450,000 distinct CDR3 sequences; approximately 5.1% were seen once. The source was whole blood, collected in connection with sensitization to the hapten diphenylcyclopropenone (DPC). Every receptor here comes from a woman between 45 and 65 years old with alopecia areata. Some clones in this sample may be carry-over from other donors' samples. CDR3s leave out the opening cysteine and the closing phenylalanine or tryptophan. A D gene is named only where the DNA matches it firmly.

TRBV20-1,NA,SARDTANTEAF
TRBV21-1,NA,ASTYGMNEQF
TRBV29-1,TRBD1,SVEDRQGGAEAF
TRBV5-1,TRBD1,ASSLRTGMNTEAF
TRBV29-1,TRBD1,SVPGQGRKEQF
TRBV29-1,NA,SVMIENTEAF
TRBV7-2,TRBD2,ASSSRTSGGASD
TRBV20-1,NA,SASTVYGYT
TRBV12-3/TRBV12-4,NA,ASSFPPPRNEQF
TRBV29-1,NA,SATLAGEAF
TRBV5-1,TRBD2,ASSFVAGGNTDTQY
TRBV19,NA,ASSLDTWGQPQH
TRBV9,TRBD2,ASSPASGRTDTQY
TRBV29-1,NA,SLRQSQETQY
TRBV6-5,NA,ATRALPPPDTQY
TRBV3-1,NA,ASGGLSPYEQY
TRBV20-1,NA,SASDFHGTASYEQY
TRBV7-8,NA,ASSFPQTGTYTDTQY
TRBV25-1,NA,ASSESLWGANYGYT
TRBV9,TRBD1,ASSAPGQGYEQF
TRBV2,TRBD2,ASSSGTSGQETQY
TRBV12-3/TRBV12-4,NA,ASSLRTKANEKLF
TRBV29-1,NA,SAPGAMGEQY
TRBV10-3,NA,AISEKQGRYEQY
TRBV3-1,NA,ASSSAEPSPYEQY
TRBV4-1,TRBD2,ASSQGTSGRNEQF
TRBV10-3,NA,AISLGTEAF
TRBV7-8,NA,ASSSSTGSSGNTIY
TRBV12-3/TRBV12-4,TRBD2,ASSPSGGRTDTQY
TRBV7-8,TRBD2,ASSLVSGGRQETQY
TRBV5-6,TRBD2,ASSALAGGPVDTQY
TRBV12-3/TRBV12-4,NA,ASSYRGGNADEQF
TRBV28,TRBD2,ASSLVTGGAGGETQY
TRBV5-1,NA,ASSEQITGELF
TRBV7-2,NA,ASSLHGGRASTEAF
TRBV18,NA,ASSPIETDTQY
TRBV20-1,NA,SANHRDHFYEQY
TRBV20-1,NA,SAERDTANTIY
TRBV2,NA,ASIWSGVEHEQF
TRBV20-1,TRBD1,SAQERQGRHEQY
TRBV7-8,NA,ASSSRGLNTEAF
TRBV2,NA,ASKGEAGELF
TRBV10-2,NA,ASNRGQNSPLH
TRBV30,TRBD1,AWNILTGTGNTEAF
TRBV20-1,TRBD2,SAQPWTSADHEQY
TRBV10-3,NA,AISELGQNQETQY
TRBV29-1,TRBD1,SVVDRDEQY
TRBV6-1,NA,ASSDLWGVENQPQH
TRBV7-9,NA,ASSRVGREQY
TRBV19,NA,ASRGRPYEQY
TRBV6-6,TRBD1,ASTGQGAAKNIQY
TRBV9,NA,ASSSRGSYSYNEQF
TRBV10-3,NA,AINDRGTGANVLT